This T cell receptor beta chain stems from a study of radiation and T cells in renal cell carcinoma. Assay: immunoSEQ multiplex PCR; the TCRdb copy retains only in-frame clones and omits some. The sample lists 40,000 to 60,000 clones, roughly 80% seen once, with about a third in the top ten. Between the trimmed V and J ends, which lost 7 bases and 4 bases, there was a span of 16 bases. CDR3 length equals 15 residues. The germline CDR1 and CDR2 sequences are MGHDK and SYGVNS. Noted time point: baseline pretreatment blood. Described treatment: 15 Gy SBRT to primary tumor, nephrectomy 4 weeks later. Here the sequenced sample was blood, taken from a patient whose treatment included radiotherapy and nephrectomy. This clonotype was obtained from an older woman with renal cell carcinoma. The chain joins TRBV25-1 to TRBJ1-4; D may be TRBD1 (5 bases). CDR3 sequence reads: CASTTTQDYNEKLFF. The CDR3 nucleotides read TGTGCCAGCACCACGACACAGGACTATAATGAAAAACTGTTTTTT.